The next 8 T cell receptor beta chains were all read from a single sample in a study of T cells in Graves' hyperthyroidism and ophthalmopathy. RNA transcripts served as the template for amplifying TCR beta CDR3 regions. HTBI primers were the set used in a first-round RT-PCR of the TCR CDR3. TCRdb used MiXCR to reprocess the multiplex PCR reads, holding one entry per CDR3 protein. The sample holds approximately 560,000 distinct CDR3 sequences, roughly 14% seen once. Input material: blood. Receptors were obtained from a woman between 25 and 40 years old with Graves' hyperthyroidism.

The chain carries TRBV2 and TRBJ2-2; D possibly corresponds to TRBD1 (6 bases). The CDR3 is made up of 16 amino acids. CDR1 is SNHLY, CDR2 FYNNEI, per germline. V dropped 3 bases and J dropped 1 base, with 12 bases sitting between them. The CDR3 DNA reads as TGTGCCAGCAGTGAGCTGGGGGCAAAGAACACCGGGGAGCTGTTTTTT. Translation gives CASSELGAKNTGELFF. The whole variable domain, remainder taken from reference TRBV2 and TRBJ2-2, is EPEVTQTPSHQVTQMGQEVILRCVPISNHLYFYWYRQILGQKVEFLVSFYNNEISEKSEIFDDQFSVERPDGSNFTLKIRSTKLEDSAMYFCASSELGAKNTGELFFGEGSRLTVL.

This clonotype came up many times. V and J are TRBV30 and TRBJ2-3, with unresolved D. Germline V gene sequence: CDR1 GTSNPN, CDR2 SVGIG (reference sequence). The germline V and J ends were trimmed by 4 bases and 0 bases, with 5 bases remaining between them. The CDR3 consists of 12 residues. In nucleotides, the CDR3 is TGTGCCTGGACTCCCAGCACAGATACGCAGTATTTT. It specifies CAWTPSTDTQYF.

This clonotype was counted at least ten times. The chain links TRBV7-2 to TRBJ2-1, with 15 bases fitting TRBD2. From germline, CDR1 is SGHTA and CDR2 FQGNSA. Trimming cost V 5 bases and J 7 bases; bases outside gene matches: 9. This CDR3 has 17 residues. This CDR3 reads CASSPGLAGGPGNEQFF. The CDR3 bases are TGTGCCAGCAGCCCTGGACTAGCGGGAGGGCCTGGGAATGAGCAGTTCTTC.

The rearrangement joins TRBV3-1 to TRBJ2-7; 9 bases agree with TRBD1. Germline V gene data show CDR1 as LGHDT and CDR2 as YNNKEL (reference sequence). The V segment lost 6 bases and the J segment 9 bases; nucleotides outside the gene matches: 15. The CDR3 runs to 15 residues. The CDR3 protein is CASSHTGTGPLGQYF. CDR3 coding DNA: TGTGCCAGCAGTCATACCGGGACAGGGCCCCTCGGGCAGTACTTC.

This clonotype was detected ten times or more. The rearrangement links TRBV20-1 to TRBJ2-3, with 8 bases matching TRBD1. Losses at the gene ends were 5 bases for V and 1 base for J; bases not matched to a gene: 5. This CDR3 region has 14 residues. The germline V gene encodes CDR1 DFQATT and CDR2 SNEGSKA (reference sequence). In nucleotides, the CDR3 is TGCAGTGCTGGACAGGGCCCGGGCACAGATACGCAGTATTTT. As protein: CSAGQGPGTDTQYF.

This clonotype was found many times. Here the CDR3 DNA reads TGCAGTGCTAGTCCAGCGGGAGTCGAGAACGAGCAGTACTTC. Translation gives CSASPAGVENEQYF. The chain has TRBV20-1 and TRBJ2-7, with 8 bases identical to TRBD2. Germline V gene data show CDR1 as DFQATT and CDR2 as SNEGSKA (reference sequence). There are 14 residues in the CDR3. V dropped 3 bases and J dropped 5; count of bases not matched to a gene: 9.

Comment on this clonotype: This could be a read error, since a much larger clone is one nucleotide away. This chain links TRBV28 with TRBJ2-5; 7 bases are a match to TRBD2. Germline assignment: CDR1 MDHEN and CDR2 SYDVKM. Unmatched junction bases numbered 15, after V lost 7 bases and J lost 1 base. The CDR3 runs to 17 residues. This chain's CDR3 is CASTNPTPLAGQETQYF. CDR3 in DNA: TGTGCCAGCACCAACCCCACCCCCTTAGCGGGCCAAGAGACCCAGTACTTC.

This clonotype was found many times. This chain joins TRBV28 and TRBJ2-5, with 7 bases that match TRBD2. The length of the CDR3 is 16 residues. Germline V CDR1 and CDR2: MDHEN, SYDVKM. Trimming removed 2 bases from V and 4 bases from J; junction bases left unmatched: 10. CDR3 protein: CASSLQTGGNLETQYF. CDR3 DNA: TGTGCCAGCAGTTTACAGACGGGAGGTAATCTAGAGACCCAGTACTTC.